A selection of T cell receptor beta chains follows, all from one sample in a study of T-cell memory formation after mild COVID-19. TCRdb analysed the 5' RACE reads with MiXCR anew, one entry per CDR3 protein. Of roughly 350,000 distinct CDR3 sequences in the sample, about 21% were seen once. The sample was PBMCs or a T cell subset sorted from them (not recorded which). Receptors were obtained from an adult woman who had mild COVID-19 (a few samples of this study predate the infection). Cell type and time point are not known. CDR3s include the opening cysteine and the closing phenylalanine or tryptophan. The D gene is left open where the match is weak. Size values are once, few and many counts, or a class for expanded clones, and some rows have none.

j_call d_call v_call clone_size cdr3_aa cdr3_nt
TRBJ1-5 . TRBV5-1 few CASSFTGNQPQHF TGCGCCAGCAGCTTCACAGGTAATCAGCCCCAGCATTTT
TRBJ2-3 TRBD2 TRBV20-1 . CSAIASGSSTDTQYF TGCAGTGCTATTGCTAGCGGGAGCAGCACAGATACGCAGTATTTT
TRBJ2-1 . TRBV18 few CASSPPPSDEQFF TGTGCCAGCTCACCCCCTCCTAGCGATGAGCAGTTCTTC
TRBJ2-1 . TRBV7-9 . CASSLATAGTNNEQFF TGTGCCAGCAGCTTAGCGACCGCGGGAACAAACAATGAGCAGTTCTTC
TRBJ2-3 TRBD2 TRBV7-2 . CASSFGGGRTDTQYF TGTGCCAGCAGCTTCGGGGGGGGCCGCACAGATACGCAGTATTTT
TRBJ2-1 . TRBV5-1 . CASSLGQRTSYNEQFF TGCGCCAGCAGCTTGGGACAGCGTACATCCTACAATGAGCAGTTCTTC
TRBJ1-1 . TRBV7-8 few CASSPSAPGSMNTEAFF TGTGCCAGCAGCCCGTCGGCGCCAGGGTCGATGAACACTGAAGCTTTCTTT
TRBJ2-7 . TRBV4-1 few CASSHSSPYEQYF TGCGCCAGCAGCCATTCTTCCCCCTACGAGCAGTACTTC
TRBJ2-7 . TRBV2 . CASSGTGTTYEQYF TGTGCCAGCAGCGGAACCGGGACAACCTACGAGCAGTACTTC
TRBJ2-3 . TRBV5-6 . CASSFVGADTQYF TGTGCCAGCAGCTTCGTTGGGGCGGATACGCAGTATTTT
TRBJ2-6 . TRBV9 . CASSVELDTISGANVLTF TGTGCCAGCAGCGTAGAACTGGACACCATCTCTGGGGCCAACGTCCTGACTTTC
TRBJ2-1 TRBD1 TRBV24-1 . CATSDAVRDRGFEQFF TGTGCCACCAGTGATGCCGTCCGGGACAGGGGGTTTGAGCAGTTCTTC
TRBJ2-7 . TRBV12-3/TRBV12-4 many CASSLAGLEGNEQYF TGTGCCAGCAGTTTAGCGGGACTGGAAGGGAACGAGCAGTACTTC
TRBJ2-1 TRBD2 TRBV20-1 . CSARSLAGGSYNEQFF TGCAGTGCTAGATCACTAGCGGGGGGCTCCTACAATGAGCAGTTCTTC
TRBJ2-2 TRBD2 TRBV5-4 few CASRSSGGTNTGELFF TGTGCCAGCAGATCGAGCGGGGGGACGAACACCGGGGAGCTGTTTTTT
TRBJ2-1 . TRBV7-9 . CAKTIGWDYNEQFF TGTGCCAAAACGATTGGGTGGGATTACAATGAGCAGTTCTTC
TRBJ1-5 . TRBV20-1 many CSASRDSNQPQHF TGCAGTGCCTCTCGGGACAGCAATCAGCCCCAGCATTTT
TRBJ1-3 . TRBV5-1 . CASSLFRGNTIYF TGCGCCAGCAGCTTGTTCAGGGGAAACACCATATATTTT
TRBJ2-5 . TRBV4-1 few CASSLESRETQYF TGCGCCAGCAGCCTCGAGTCCCGGGAGACCCAGTACTTC
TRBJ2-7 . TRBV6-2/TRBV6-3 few CASSTLSYEQYF TGTGCCAGCAGTACGCTCTCCTACGAGCAGTACTTC
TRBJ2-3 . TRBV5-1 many CASMRADTQYF TGCGCCAGCATGAGAGCAGATACGCAGTATTTT
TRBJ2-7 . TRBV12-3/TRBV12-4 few CASSLPGRGKAYEQYF TGTGCCAGCAGTTTACCGGGCAGGGGAAAAGCCTACGAGCAGTACTTC
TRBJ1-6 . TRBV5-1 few CASSPSGRINSPLHF TGCGCCAGCAGCCCCTCAGGACGGATAAATTCACCCCTCCACTTT
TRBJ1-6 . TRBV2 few CASRADSPLHF TGTGCCAGCAGGGCGGATTCACCCCTCCACTTT
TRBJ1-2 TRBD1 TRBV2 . CASSDLPGTGYGYTF TGTGCCAGCAGTGACCTCCCGGGGACAGGCTATGGCTACACCTTC
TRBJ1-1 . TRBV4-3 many CASSQGQRGVPEAFF TGCGCCAGCAGCCAGGGGCAAAGGGGGGTCCCTGAAGCTTTCTTT
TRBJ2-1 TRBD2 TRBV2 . CASSEEIAGGNEQFF TGTGCCAGCAGTGAAGAGATAGCGGGAGGCAATGAGCAGTTCTTC
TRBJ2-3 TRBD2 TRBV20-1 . CSAKGLGTDTQYF TGCAGTGCTAAGGGACTAGGGACAGATACGCAGTATTTT
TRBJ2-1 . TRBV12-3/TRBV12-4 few CASSLATVTYNEQFF TGTGCCAGCAGTTTGGCGACAGTCACCTACAATGAGCAGTTCTTC
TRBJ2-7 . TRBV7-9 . CASTRRQGSYEQYF TGTGCCAGCACCAGAAGGCAGGGATCCTACGAGCAGTACTTC
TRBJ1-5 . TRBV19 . CASSTQQSRNQPQHF TGTGCCAGTAGTACACAACAGAGCCGCAATCAGCCCCAGCATTTT
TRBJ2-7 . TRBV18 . CASSRGRGFEQYF TGTGCCAGCTCGCGGGGACGGGGGTTCGAGCAGTACTTC
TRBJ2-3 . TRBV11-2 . CASRPRQQSLTDTQYF TGTGCCAGCAGACCCCGACAGCAGTCACTCACAGATACGCAGTATTTT
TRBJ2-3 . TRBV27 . CARYQTDTQYF TGTGCCAGGTATCAAACAGATACGCAGTATTTT
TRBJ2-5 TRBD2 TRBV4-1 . CASSPRGSGGLQETQYF TGCGCCAGCAGCCCCAGGGGTAGCGGGGGCCTACAAGAGACCCAGTACTTC
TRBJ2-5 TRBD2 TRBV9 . CASSVDVPGGPGETQYF TGTGCCAGCAGCGTAGACGTGCCGGGAGGGCCTGGAGAGACCCAGTACTTC
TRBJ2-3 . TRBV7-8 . CASSFYGTDTQYF TGTGCCAGCAGTTTCTACGGGACAGATACGCAGTATTTT
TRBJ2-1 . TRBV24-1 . CATSDGQYNEQFF TGTGCCACCAGTGACGGACAGTACAATGAGCAGTTCTTC
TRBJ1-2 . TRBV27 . CASSFRGRNYGYTF TGTGCCAGCAGTTTCCGGGGCCGGAACTATGGCTACACCTTC
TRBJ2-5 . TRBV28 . CASTPASGGETQYF TGTGCCAGCACCCCCGCCTCCGGGGGAGAGACCCAGTACTTC
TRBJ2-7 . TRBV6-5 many CASSLTGAYEQYF TGTGCCAGCAGCTTGACGGGGGCCTACGAGCAGTACTTC
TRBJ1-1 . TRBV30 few CAWEGDIGTEAFF TGTGCCTGGGAGGGGGACATTGGGACTGAAGCTTTCTTT
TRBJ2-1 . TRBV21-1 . CASSKMRGNEQFF TGTGCCAGCAGCAAAATGAGGGGCAATGAGCAGTTCTTC